The 32 T cell receptor beta chains below come from one sample, sequenced in a study of shared clonotypes between healthy human individuals. Data came from immunoSEQ multiplex PCR; TCRdb stores just in-frame clones and leaves some out. The table shows approximately 440,000 clones, with 60% to 80% occurring only once. Specimen: PBMCs. Receptors originate from a woman aged 40 to 50 in good health. Some clones in this sample may be carry-over from other donors' samples.

This chain links TRBV7-9 with TRBJ1-1; D is unresolved. This CDR3 contains 16 residues. CDR1 and CDR2 (germline): SEHNR, FQNEAQ (reference sequence). V dropped 5 bases and J dropped 3 bases, with 19 bases sitting between them. Here the CDR3 reads CASSPPLLYSDTEAFF. In DNA, the CDR3 is TGTGCCAGCAGCCCACCGTTATTGTATTCGGACACTGAAGCTTTCTTT.

This chain joins TRBV27 and TRBJ2-6; 8 bases line up with TRBD1. V lost 5 bases and J lost 2; bases outside the gene matches: 8. The CDR3 spans 17 residues. Germline CDR1 and CDR2: MNHEY and SMNVEV (reference sequence). The DNA for the CDR3 is TGTGCCAGCAGTGGTAACAGGGGGTACGCTGGGGCCAACGTCCTGACTTTC. It yields the protein CASSGNRGYAGANVLTF.

The chain links TRBV4-1 to TRBJ1-4, with D possibly TRBD1 on 5 matching bases. The CDR3 contains 15 residues. The V gene's germline CDR1 is MGHRA and CDR2 YSYEKL. V lost 3 bases and J lost 4, with 12 bases in between. The CDR3 DNA sequence: TGCGCCAGCAGCCAGACTGGGGCAGTTAATGAAAAACTGTTTTTT. This codes for CASSQTGAVNEKLFF.

The CDR3 region has the DNA TGTGCCAGCAGGGAAACAGGGTCCTACACTGAAGCTTTCTTT. It codes for CASRETGSYTEAFF. The chain uses TRBV28 and TRBJ1-1; perhaps TRBD1 as D (6 bases). Trimming left V 6 bases short and J 3 bases short, with 14 bases between. This CDR3 comprises 14 residues. Germline CDR1 reads MDHEN; CDR2 reads SYDVKM. The whole variable domain, remainder taken from reference TRBV28 and TRBJ1-1, is DVKVTQSSRYLVKRTGEKVFLECVQDMDHENMFWYRQDPGLGLRLIYFSYDVKMKEKGDIPEGYSVSREKKERFSLILESASTNQTSMYLCASRETGSYTEAFFGQGTRLTVV.

The DNA of the CDR3 is TGTGCCAGCAGCGTTGGAGGGGAGTACAATGAGCAGTTCTTC. This gives the protein CASSVGGEYNEQFF. V and J are TRBV9 and TRBJ2-1, with TRBD2 as a possible D gene (6 bases). The CDR3 runs 14 residues. The V end was cut by 2 bases, the J end by 4 bases, with 10 bases between. Germline loops: CDR1 SGDLS, CDR2 YYNGEE. Variable domain in full (rest from reference TRBV9 and TRBJ2-1): DSGVTQTPKHLITATGQRVTLRCSPRSGDLSVYWYQQSLDQGLQFLIQYYNGEERAKGNILERFSAQQFPDLHSELNLSSLELGDSALYFCASSVGGEYNEQFFGPGTRLTVL.

Of note for this clone: Distinct nucleotide sequences in the sample also encode this CDR3. V usage is TRBV4-3 and J usage is TRBJ1-4, with TRBD1 matching over 9 bases. Germline trimming cut 6 bases from V and 6 bases from J; bases unmatched to any gene: 8. Germline CDR1 and CDR2: LGHNA and YSLEER. CDR3 size: 15 residues. CDR3 nucleotide sequence: TGCGCCAGCAGTCCGACAGGGGGTTGGGATGAAAAACTGTTTTTT. Protein product: CASSPTGGWDEKLFF.

The chain has TRBV2 and TRBJ2-5; D call uncertain. V lost 1 base and J lost 1, with 7 bases in between. The CDR3 has 14 residues. Germline loops: CDR1 SNHLY, CDR2 FYNNEI. The CDR3 spells CASSEGWGQETQYF. The CDR3 DNA follows: TGTGCCAGCAGTGAAGGCTGGGGCCAAGAGACCCAGTACTTC.

The chain is built from TRBV4-1 and TRBJ2-3, with 11 bases matching TRBD2. The CDR3 sequence is 15 residues long. Per the germline V gene, CDR1 is MGHRA and CDR2 is YSYEKL. V was clipped by 1 base and J by 5 bases; unmatched bases: 2. In nucleotides, the CDR3 is TGCGCCAGCAGCCAAGCTCTAGCGGGAGGAGATACGCAGTATTTT. Its translation is CASSQALAGGDTQYF.

The chain is built from TRBV2 and TRBJ2-5; D not certain. Germline CDR1 SNHLY, CDR2 FYNNEI. The CDR3 runs 14 residues. Trimming stripped 3 bases from V and 5 bases from J, with 13 bases between. CDR3 in DNA: TGTGCCAGCAGTGAGTTAGGGTTAGTCGAGACCCAGTACTTC. This encodes CASSELGLVETQYF.

This chain links TRBV27 with TRBJ1-4; D ambiguous. V was clipped by 3 bases and J by 5 bases, with 13 bases between them. This CDR3 region has 15 residues. Germline V lookup: CDR1 MNHEY, CDR2 SMNVEV (reference sequence). CDR3 bases: TGTGCCAGCAGTTTTCACGGGCGTAAGAATGAAAAACTGTTTTTT. Its translation: CASSFHGRKNEKLFF.

This clone was observed once. The chain recombines TRBV5-1 with TRBJ2-1; D possibly corresponds to TRBD1 (7 bases). The CDR3 sequence is 14 residues long. Trimming removed 1 base from V and 6 bases from J, with 11 bases in between. Per germline, CDR1 SGHRS and CDR2 YFSETQ. The CDR3 sequence is CASSLWQGGNEQFF. CDR3 nucleotide sequence: TGCGCCAGCAGCTTGTGGCAGGGGGGCAATGAGCAGTTCTTC.

J is TRBJ2-3 and V is TRBV11-2; D call uncertain. Germline CDR1 is SGHAT and CDR2 is FQNNGV. V lost 3 bases and J lost 1, with 11 bases in between. The CDR3 is 15 amino acids. This CDR3 reads CASSFQVRGTDTQYF. CDR3 in DNA: TGTGCCAGCAGCTTCCAGGTGCGAGGCACAGATACGCAGTATTTT.

The V gene is TRBV7-8, the J gene TRBJ2-1; the match to TRBD2 covers 8 bases. V lost 1 base to trimming and J lost 8 bases; unmatched junction nucleotides: 16. The germline gives CDR1 SGHVS, CDR2 FQNEAQ. CDR3 length: 18 residues. CDR3 DNA: TGTGCCAGCAGCTTAGGGGGCGGGGGTAGCGGGATTGGTGATGAGCAGTTCTTC. This encodes CASSLGGGGSGIGDEQFF.

This sequence joins TRBV30 and TRBJ1-5; D gene ambiguous. In germline, CDR1 is GTSNPN, CDR2 SVGIG (reference sequence). The V end lost 2 bases, the J end lost 6 bases, and 14 bases lay between the germline ends. CDR3 length: 14 amino acids. This chain's CDR3 is CAWSSGRRGQPQHF. CDR3 sequence (DNA): TGTGCCTGGAGTTCGGGCCGGAGAGGTCAGCCCCAGCATTTT.

There are a few counts of this clone. Possible read error: a much larger clone is one base away. V gene TRBV11-1 combines with J gene TRBJ1-2; 10 bases map to TRBD1. Germline-derived CDR1 and CDR2 are SGHAT and FQDESV (reference sequence). The CDR3 runs to 15 residues. CDR3 sequence reads: CASSPWDRGNYGHTF. The DNA for the CDR3 is TGTGCCAGCAGCCCCTGGGACAGGGGAAACTATGGCCACACCTTC.

The rearrangement joins TRBV5-1 to TRBJ2-5; D possibly corresponds to TRBD2 (5 bases). The CDR3 consists of 14 residues. CDR1 is SGHRS, CDR2 YFSETQ, per germline. Trimming left V 2 bases short and J 3 bases short, with 11 bases between. The DNA of the CDR3 is TGCGCCAGCAGCTTAGGAGGTAACAAAGAGACCCAGTACTTC. Residues: CASSLGGNKETQYF.

The rearrangement joins TRBV5-1 to TRBJ2-7; 14 bases are a match to TRBD2. The germline V gene encodes CDR1 SGHRS and CDR2 YFSETQ. The V gene end was trimmed by 4 bases and the J gene end by 0 bases; junction bases not matched to a gene: 3. The CDR3 has 16 residues. This chain's CDR3 is CASSQGLAGVSYEQYF. The CDR3 DNA reads as TGCGCCAGCAGCCAGGGACTAGCGGGAGTCTCCTACGAGCAGTACTTC.

This CDR3 is CASSVRLADPAYNEQFF. The DNA for the CDR3 is TGTGCCAGCAGCGTTCGACTAGCGGATCCAGCATACAATGAGCAGTTCTTC. V and J are TRBV9 and TRBJ2-1; 9 positions match TRBD2. Germline CDR1 and CDR2: SGDLS and YYNGEE. This CDR3 region has 17 residues. V shed 2 bases and J 4 bases; nucleotides not matched to a gene: 10.

Of note for this clone: The junction shows a germline mismatch at one end, possibly a read error. V and J are TRBV27 and TRBJ2-7; 7 bases agree with TRBD1. This CDR3 is built from 12 residues. CDR1 and CDR2 from the germline V gene are MNHEY and SMNVEV (reference sequence). Written as DNA, the CDR3 is TGTGCCAGCGGCCCCCTCGACAGGGTGATACACTTC. This encodes CASGPLDRVIHF.

This sequence joins TRBV30 and TRBJ1-1; 8 bases fit TRBD1. J gave up 5 bases and V 4 bases, and 3 bases lay outside the gene matches. CDR3 length: 12 residues. CDR1 and CDR2 from the germline V gene are GTSNPN and SVGIG (reference sequence). CDR3 sequence: CAWITGGTEAFF. CDR3 nucleotides: TGTGCCTGGATTACAGGGGGGACTGAAGCTTTCTTT.

This clone was detected a few times. This CDR3 reads CASSPGIREDGYTF. In DNA form, the CDR3 reads TGTGCCAGCTCACCAGGGATCAGGGAGGATGGCTACACCTTC. The gene calls are TRBV18 and TRBJ1-2, with D perhaps matching TRBD1 (5 bases). V shed 2 bases and J shed 6 bases, with 13 bases lying between them. Germline V gene sequence: CDR1 KGHSH, CDR2 LQKENI. The CDR3 contains 14 residues.

This clone occurred a few times. The J gene is TRBJ1-4, the V gene TRBV11-2, with D perhaps matching TRBD1 (6 bases). Germline V gene sequence: CDR1 SGHAT, CDR2 FQNNGV. Trimming shortened V by 1 base and J by 2 bases, and 8 bases separated the two germline ends. This CDR3 is 15 amino acids long. Written as DNA, the CDR3 is TGTGCCAGCAGCTTAGCGGGGGCGACTAATGAAAAACTGTTTTTT. Amino acid sequence: CASSLAGATNEKLFF. The complete variable domain, with remaining parts taken from reference TRBV11-2 and TRBJ1-4, reads EAGVAQSPRYKIIEKRQSVAFWCNPISGHATLYWYQQILGQGPKLLIQFQNNGVVDDSQLPKDRFSAERLKGVDSTLKIQPAKLEDSAVYLCASSLAGATNEKLFFGSGTQLSVL.

The chain has TRBV6-1 and TRBJ2-1; a weak D match, TRBD1 (5 bases). This CDR3 comprises 11 residues. Germline CDR1 reads MNHNS; CDR2 reads SASEGT. Trimming stripped 10 bases from V and 10 bases from J, with 14 bases between. CDR3 in amino acids: CATTTGSEQFF. CDR3 in DNA: TGTGCCACCACTACAGGTAGCGAGCAGTTCTTC.

The V and J genes are TRBV4-1 and TRBJ2-5; 11 positions match TRBD2. Germline trimming cut 4 bases from V and 5 bases from J; bases unmatched to any gene: 3. Germline V gives CDR1 MGHRA, CDR2 YSYEKL. This CDR3 spans 14 amino acids. CDR3 sequence reads: CASSRLAGLETQYF. The CDR3 region has the DNA TGCGCCAGCAGCCGACTAGCGGGATTGGAGACCCAGTACTTC.

The genes are TRBV30 and TRBJ2-1; 7 nucleotides match TRBD2. Unmatched junction bases numbered 12, after V lost 0 bases and J lost 7 bases. Germline lookup yields CDR1 GTSNPN and CDR2 SVGIG (reference sequence). The CDR3 has 16 residues. The DNA of the CDR3 is TGTGCCTGGAGTGTTGTTGCGGGAGCCAGACTGAATGAGCAGTTCTTC. Translation gives CAWSVVAGARLNEQFF. The entire variable domain, with the rest obtained from reference TRBV30 and TRBJ2-1, is as follows: SQTIHQWPATLVQPVGSPLSLECTVEGTSNPNLYWYRQAAGRGLQLLFYSVGIGQISSEVPQNLSASRPQDRQFILSSKKLLLSDSGFYLCAWSVVAGARLNEQFFGPGTRLTVL.

This clone was seen just once. This chain joins TRBV6-6 and TRBJ2-4, with 10 nucleotides matching TRBD2. CDR3 length: 15 amino acids. V shed 5 bases, J shed 6 bases, and the junction held 7 bases outside the gene matches. CDR1 and CDR2 from the germline V gene are MNHNY and SVGAGI (reference sequence). CDR3 sequence: CASSVIAGGVNIQYF. The CDR3 nucleotides are TGTGCCAGCAGTGTGATAGCGGGAGGAGTAAACATTCAGTACTTC.

The CDR3 DNA is TGCGCCAGCATTCGAAACGACGGGGGGCGAGGCACTGAAGCTTTCTTT. Translation gives CASIRNDGGRGTEAFF. The V call is TRBV10-2, the J call TRBJ1-1, with a tentative D call TRBD1 (6 bases). V was clipped by 7 bases and J by 4 bases, with 22 bases between them. CDR3 size: 16 residues. Germline V gives CDR1 WSHSY, CDR2 SAAADI.

V is TRBV4-1 and J is TRBJ2-2, with no clear D. The CDR3 contains 17 residues. Germline CDR1 and CDR2: MGHRA and YSYEKL. V dropped 1 base and J dropped 3 bases, with 15 bases sitting between them. The CDR3 protein is CASSQGRALRDTGELFF. DNA of the CDR3: TGCGCCAGCAGCCAAGGTCGAGCGCTCCGGGACACCGGGGAGCTGTTTTTT.

V usage is TRBV11-2 and J usage is TRBJ2-3; 7 bases line up with TRBD1. Trimming cost V 5 bases and J 1 base; bases outside gene matches: 3. Germline CDR1 reads SGHAT; CDR2 reads FQNNGV. The CDR3 spans 14 residues. The CDR3 protein is CASSDRVGTDTQYF. The CDR3 DNA sequence: TGTGCCAGCAGCGACAGGGTGGGCACAGATACGCAGTATTTT.

This clone was counted a single time. It may be a read error: a sequence one base away is much more abundant. This chain links TRBV18 with TRBJ1-1, with D hard to call. Germline CDR1 and CDR2: KGHSH and LQKENI. The CDR3 is made up of 14 amino acids. Trimming pared 2 bases from V and 3 bases from J, leaving 10 bases between. The DNA for the CDR3 is TGTGCCAGCTCACCATTGTTTGGGGACACTGAAGCTTTCTTT. Translating it yields CASSPLFGDTEAFF. Drawing the rest from reference TRBV18 and TRBJ1-1, the complete variable domain is NAGVMQNPRHLVRRRGQEARLRCSPMKGHSHVYWYRQLPEEGLKFMVYLQKENIIDESGMPKERFSAEFPKEGPSILRIQQVVRGDSAAYFCASSPLFGDTEAFFGQGTRLTVV.

The chain joins TRBV5-1 to TRBJ2-5, with 9 bases identical to TRBD2. This CDR3 has 14 residues. Germline loops: CDR1 SGHRS, CDR2 YFSETQ. Trimming cost V 3 bases and J 5 bases; bases outside gene matches: 5. The chain's CDR3 is CASSSPTSGETQYF. The CDR3 DNA reads as TGCGCCAGCAGCTCCCCCACTAGCGGGGAGACCCAGTACTTC.

This clone was picked up one time. This sequence joins TRBV11-2 and TRBJ2-5; D is possibly TRBD2 (6 bases). CDR1 is SGHAT and CDR2 is FQNNGV in the germline V gene. The CDR3 totals 13 residues. The V and J ends lost 3 bases and 5 bases respectively, with 10 bases between them. The CDR3 DNA is TGTGCCAGCAGCTTCGGGACTCGGGAGACCCAGTACTTC. Its protein is CASSFGTRETQYF.